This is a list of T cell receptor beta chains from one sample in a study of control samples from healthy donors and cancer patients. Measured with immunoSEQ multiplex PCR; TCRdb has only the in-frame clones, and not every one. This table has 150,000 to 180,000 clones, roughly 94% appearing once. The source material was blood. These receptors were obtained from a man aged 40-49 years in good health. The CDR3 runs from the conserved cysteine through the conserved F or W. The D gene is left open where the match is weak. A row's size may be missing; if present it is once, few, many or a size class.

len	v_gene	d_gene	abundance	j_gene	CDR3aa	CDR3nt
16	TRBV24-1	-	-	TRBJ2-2	CATSGTVKGDTRELFF	TGTGCCACCAGTGGGACGGTCAAAGGGGATACCAGGGAGCTGTTTTTT
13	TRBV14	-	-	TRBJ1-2	CASSQELVGSYTF	TGTGCCAGCAGCCAAGAATTGGTCGGGAGCTACACCTTC
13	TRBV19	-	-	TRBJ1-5	CASSRASNQPQHF	TGTGCCAGTAGCAGGGCTAGCAATCAGCCCCAGCATTTT
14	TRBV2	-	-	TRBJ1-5	CASSYRAGNQPQHF	TGTGCCAGCAGTTACAGGGCTGGGAATCAGCCCCAGCATTTT
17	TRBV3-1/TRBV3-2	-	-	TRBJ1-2	CASSHSGDLRGDYGYTF	TGTGCCAGCAGCCATTCTGGCGATCTCAGAGGTGACTATGGCTACACCTTC
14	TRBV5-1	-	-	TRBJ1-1	CASSFSPGNTEAFF	TGCGCCAGCAGCTTTAGTCCGGGCAACACTGAAGCTTTCTTT
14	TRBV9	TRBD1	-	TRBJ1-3	CASSVRDRDDTIYF	TGTGCCAGCAGCGTAAGGGACAGGGATGACACCATATATTTT
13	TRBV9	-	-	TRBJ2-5	CASSGSPGETQYF	TGTGCCAGCTCAGGGTCCCCGGGGGAGACCCAGTACTTC
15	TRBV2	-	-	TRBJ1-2	CASSEAGQFRGGYTF	TGTGCCAGCAGTGAAGCAGGCCAGTTTAGGGGTGGCTACACCTTC
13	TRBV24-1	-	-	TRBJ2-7	CATSDSDGHEQYF	TGTGCCACCAGTGATTCTGACGGACACGAGCAGTACTTC
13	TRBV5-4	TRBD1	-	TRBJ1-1	CASSLQGVAEAFF	TGTGCCAGCAGCCTACAGGGGGTTGCTGAAGCTTTCTTT
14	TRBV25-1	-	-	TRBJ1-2	CASSDSSEYYGYTF	TGTGCCAGCAGTGACTCGTCAGAATACTATGGCTACACCTTC
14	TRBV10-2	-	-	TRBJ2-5	CASSEMAYQETQYF	TGCGCCAGCAGTGAGATGGCGTACCAAGAGACCCAGTACTTC
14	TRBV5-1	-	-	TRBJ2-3	CASSRTGNADTQYF	TGCGCCAGCAGTCGGACTGGAAACGCAGATACGCAGTATTTT
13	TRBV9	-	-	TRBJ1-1	CASSVGGSTEAFF	TGTGCCAGCAGCGTTGGGGGTTCCACTGAAGCTTTCTTT
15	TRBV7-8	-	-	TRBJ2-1	CASSLNPTFSNEQFF	TGTGCCAGCAGCTTAAACCCTACCTTCTCCAATGAGCAGTTCTTC
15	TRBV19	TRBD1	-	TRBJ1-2	CASRDRSLMDYGYTF	TGTGCCTCACGGGACAGATCCCTTATGGACTATGGCTACACCTTC
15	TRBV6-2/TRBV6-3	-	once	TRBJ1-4	CASSYSTSSNEKLFF	TGTGCCAGCAGTTACTCCACCTCATCTAATGAAAAACTGTTTTTT
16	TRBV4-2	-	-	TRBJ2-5	CASSQGDVASQETQYF	TGTGCCAGCAGCCAAGGGGATGTAGCTTCCCAAGAGACCCAGTACTTC